This T cell receptor beta chain was recovered during a study of cytomegalovirus exposure and HLA in healthy donors. The donors comprised healthy bone marrow donors. V dropped 1 base and J dropped 4 bases, with 16 bases sitting between them. This CDR3 spans 16 amino acids. Germline V gene lookup returns CDR1 SGDLS and CDR2 YYNGEE. The PCR employed 60 Vbeta primers together with 13 Jbeta primers. TCRdb's table, derived via immunoSEQ multiplex PCR, lists solely in-frame clones and lacks some. The sample records about 91,000 clones, around 73% being singletons. The receptor comes from a female donor in good health and CMV-seronegative. The chain couples TRBV9 to TRBJ2-3, with a weak D call TRBD2 (5 bases). Input material: PBMCs. The CDR3 nucleotides are TGTGCCAGCAGCGTATCGGGGTCCCATCCCGCAGATACGCAGTATTTT. As protein: CASSVSGSHPADTQYF.